A selection of T cell receptor beta chains follows, all from one sample in a study of radiotherapy plus CTLA-4 blockade in lung cancer. Assay: immunoSEQ multiplex PCR; the TCRdb copy retains only in-frame clones and omits some. Among about 39,000 clones listed, approximately 79% were seen once. The material sequenced was peripheral blood, taken from a patient treated with radiotherapy plus ipilimumab. All receptors come from a human donor with non-small cell lung cancer that progressed on radiotherapy plus ipilimumab. The CDR3 runs from the conserved cysteine through the conserved F or W. A D gene is named only where the DNA matches it firmly. For some rows the clone size is stated as once, few or many, or as a class when expanded; others skip it.

V	J	D	size	CDR3	DNA
TRBV5-4	TRBJ2-3	TRBD2	-	CASSLGTGLGVTDTQYF	TGTGCCAGCAGCTTGGGGACTGGACTAGGCGTCACAGATACGCAGTATTTT
TRBV7-8	TRBJ1-3	-	few	CASSLRGGFSGNTIYF	TGTGCCAGCAGCTTACGCGGGGGTTTTTCTGGAAACACCATATATTTT
TRBV5-1	TRBJ1-6	-	once	CASSFSNSYNSPLHF	TGCGCCAGCAGCTTTTCCAACTCCTATAATTCACCCCTCCACTTT
TRBV6-5	TRBJ1-5	-	-	CASSYVRDGNQPQHF	TGTGCCAGCAGTTACGTCAGGGATGGCAATCAGCCCCAGCATTTT
TRBV10-3	TRBJ1-1	TRBD1	-	CAIRQSRTGVMNTEAFF	TGTGCCATCAGGCAATCAAGAACAGGGGTAATGAACACTGAAGCTTTCTTT
TRBV27	TRBJ1-4	-	-	CASRTGIITNEKLFF	TGTGCCAGCAGAACAGGGATTATTACTAATGAAAAACTGTTTTTT
TRBV2	TRBJ2-1	TRBD2	-	CASAAGGPYNEQFF	TGTGCCAGCGCAGCGGGGGGCCCGTACAATGAGCAGTTCTTC
TRBV7-9	TRBJ2-1	TRBD1	once	CASRDDRGEQFF	TGTGCCAGCAGGGACGACAGGGGCGAGCAGTTCTTC
TRBV28	TRBJ2-5	-	-	CASSLRGETQYF	TGTGCCAGCAGCCTTCGGGGGGAGACCCAGTACTTC
TRBV28	TRBJ2-7	TRBD2	-	CASSLLAGGYEQYF	TGTGCCAGCAGTCTACTAGCGGGGGGCTACGAGCAGTACTTC
TRBV6-1	TRBJ2-7	-	-	CASSESGGHYEQYF	TGTGCCAGCAGTGAATCGGGGGGACACTACGAGCAGTACTTC
TRBV5-5	TRBJ1-6	-	-	CASSLGTVRNSPLHF	TGTGCCAGCAGCTTGGGGACAGTCCGCAATTCACCCCTCCACTTT
TRBV2	TRBJ2-7	TRBD1	few	CASSEITGGRYEQYF	TGTGCCAGCAGTGAAATTACAGGGGGCAGGTACGAGCAGTACTTC
TRBV2	TRBJ2-7	TRBD2	-	CASSRGLAGGMEYF	TGTGCCAGCTCCCGGGGACTAGCGGGGGGCATGGAGTACTTC
TRBV4-1	TRBJ1-5	TRBD1	-	CASSQEEGAPRQPQHF	TGCGCCAGCAGCCAAGAGGAGGGGGCGCCCCGTCAGCCCCAGCATTTT
TRBV19	TRBJ2-1	TRBD2	few	CASSITWTSGGWDEQFF	TGTGCCAGTAGTATCACTTGGACTAGCGGGGGGTGGGATGAGCAGTTCTTC
TRBV6-5	TRBJ1-5	TRBD1	-	CATRTGVNQPQHF	TGTGCCACACGGACAGGGGTCAATCAGCCCCAGCATTTT
TRBV7-2	TRBJ2-7	TRBD1	-	CASSLGTGFGGSSYEQYF	TGTGCCAGCAGCTTAGGGACAGGGTTTGGGGGAAGCTCCTACGAGCAGTACTTC
TRBV7-3	TRBJ1-1	TRBD1	-	CASSSWTGENGNTEAFF	TGTGCCAGCAGCTCCTGGACAGGAGAGAATGGGAACACTGAAGCTTTCTTT
TRBV18	TRBJ1-5	-	-	CASSPVTDQPQHF	TGTGCCAGCTCACCAGTAACAGATCAGCCCCAGCATTTT
TRBV7-2	TRBJ2-7	TRBD2	-	CASSSPGGGYEQYF	TGTGCCAGCAGCTCCCCCGGGGGAGGGTACGAGCAGTACTTC
TRBV5-6	TRBJ1-3	-	-	CASSLQGNTIYF	TGTGCCAGCAGCCTACAGGGAAACACCATATATTTT
TRBV27	TRBJ2-3	TRBD1	-	CASSLSGWDRGADTQYF	TGTGCCAGCAGTTTATCAGGGTGGGACAGGGGGGCAGATACGCAGTATTTT
TRBV7-2	TRBJ2-7	-	few	CASSSLDREGEQYF	TGTGCCAGCAGCTCCCTGGACAGGGAGGGCGAGCAGTACTTC
TRBV4-1	TRBJ1-2	-	few	CASSQDRGRNYGYTF	TGCGCCAGCAGCCAAGATCGGGGAAGGAACTATGGCTACACCTTC
TRBV5-6	TRBJ1-2	TRBD1	-	CASSWGTESSYTF	TGTGCCAGCAGCTGGGGGACAGAATCTTCCTACACCTTC
TRBV5-1	TRBJ1-1	TRBD1	-	CASRGDRGQTEAFF	TGCGCCAGCAGGGGGGACAGGGGGCAAACTGAAGCTTTCTTT
TRBV5-1	TRBJ1-1	-	-	CASSTGQPNTEAFF	TGCGCCAGCAGCACGGGACAACCGAACACTGAAGCTTTCTTT
TRBV28	TRBJ2-5	-	-	CASSPWVTALQETQYF	TGTGCCAGCAGTCCCTGGGTCACAGCCCTACAAGAGACCCAGTACTTC
TRBV5-1	TRBJ2-5	TRBD1	-	CASSYGQGGETQYF	TGCGCCAGCAGCTATGGACAGGGTGGGGAGACCCAGTACTTC
TRBV25-1	TRBJ2-7	-	few	CASSAGNYEQYF	TGTGCCAGCAGTGCCGGGAACTACGAGCAGTACTTC
TRBV2	TRBJ1-2	TRBD1	-	CASRRTGTNYGYTF	TGTGCCAGCAGGAGGACAGGCACTAACTATGGCTACACCTTC
TRBV19	TRBJ2-7	-	-	CASSIRGGSLYEQYF	TGTGCCAGTAGTATAAGGGGGGGAAGCCTCTACGAGCAGTACTTC
TRBV13	TRBJ2-7	TRBD2	-	CASRARGDPYEQYF	TGTGCCAGCAGGGCTCGGGGGGACCCCTACGAGCAGTACTTC
TRBV19	TRBJ1-6	-	once	CASKPGSGRSPLHF	TGTGCCAGTAAGCCAGGGTCGGGGAGGTCACCCCTCCACTTT
TRBV6-1	TRBJ1-5	-	-	CASKQGNQPQHF	TGTGCCAGCAAACAGGGCAATCAGCCCCAGCATTTT
TRBV10-3	TRBJ1-4	TRBD1	once	CAISESTGGGEKLFF	TGTGCCATCAGTGAGTCGACAGGGGGTGGAGAAAAACTGTTTTTT
TRBV4-3	TRBJ1-2	-	-	CASSQASHNYGYTF	TGCGCCAGCAGCCAAGCGTCACATAACTATGGCTACACCTTC
TRBV5-1	TRBJ2-1	TRBD2	-	CASSSVGSGGPYNEQFF	TGCGCCAGCAGCTCCGTGGGTAGCGGGGGACCCTACAATGAGCAGTTCTTC
TRBV5-5	TRBJ2-7	-	-	CASNLQGPTSYEQYF	TGTGCCAGCAACTTACAGGGTCCGACCTCCTACGAGCAGTACTTC
TRBV18	TRBJ1-2	-	-	CASSRTQEGNYGYTF	TGTGCCAGCTCACGTACTCAAGAGGGCAACTATGGCTACACCTTC
TRBV15	TRBJ2-1	TRBD1	-	CATRLGQGAYNEQFF	TGTGCCACCAGACTCGGACAGGGGGCGTACAATGAGCAGTTCTTC
TRBV7-6	TRBJ2-7	TRBD1	-	CASSWDRTSYEQYF	TGTGCCAGCAGCTGGGACAGGACTTCCTACGAGCAGTACTTC
TRBV2	TRBJ2-5	TRBD1	-	CATLTGLNSEKTQYF	TGTGCCACCTTGACAGGGTTAAATTCAGAGAAGACCCAGTACTTC
TRBV10-3	TRBJ2-4	-	once	CAISEARDANIQYF	TGTGCCATCAGTGAGGCTAGAGATGCGAACATTCAGTACTTC
TRBV28	TRBJ1-1	-	-	CASNWGGNTEAFF	TGTGCCAGCAATTGGGGAGGGAACACTGAAGCTTTCTTT
TRBV28	TRBJ1-6	-	-	CASKDSNSPLHF	TGTGCCAGCAAAGACTCAAATTCACCCCTCCACTTT
TRBV28	TRBJ1-2	-	-	CASSLGGATNYGYTF	TGTGCCAGCAGTTTAGGGGGGGCGACTAACTATGGCTACACCTTC
TRBV7-9	TRBJ1-1	-	-	CASSTGPRTEAFF	TGTGCCAGCAGCACAGGGCCCCGAACTGAAGCTTTCTTT
TRBV9	TRBJ2-5	TRBD2	once	CASSVAPSGQETQYF	TGTGCCAGCAGCGTAGCTCCTAGCGGGCAAGAGACCCAGTACTTC
TRBV27	TRBJ2-5	TRBD1	-	CASSWVGGQGVGETQYF	TGTGCCAGCAGCTGGGTGGGCGGGCAGGGGGTAGGGGAGACCCAGTACTTC
TRBV6-1	TRBJ1-3	-	-	CASSTGFSGNTIYF	TGTGCCAGCAGTACAGGATTCTCTGGAAACACCATATATTTT
TRBV21-1	TRBJ2-7	-	-	CASSGRKGTVYEQYF	TGTGCCAGCAGCGGCCGAAAAGGGACAGTCTACGAGCAGTACTTC
TRBV5-1	TRBJ2-1	TRBD2	-	CASSLLASGGAYNEQFF	TGCGCCAGCAGCTTGCTGGCTAGCGGGGGGGCCTACAATGAGCAGTTCTTC
TRBV4-1	TRBJ2-7	TRBD1	-	CASSQGRKGGLYEQYF	TGCGCCAGCAGCCAAGGGAGGAAAGGGGGCCTTTACGAGCAGTACTTC
TRBV18	TRBJ1-2	-	once	CASSPDRHSLNYGYTF	TGTGCCAGCTCACCAGACAGGCACTCCCTTAACTATGGCTACACCTTC
TRBV9	TRBJ1-5	TRBD1	-	CASSAGTGHQPQHF	TGTGCCAGCAGCGCCGGGACAGGGCATCAGCCCCAGCATTTT
TRBV7-6	TRBJ2-1	-	-	CASSAGLLSYNEQFF	TGTGCCAGCAGCGCGGGCCTACTGAGCTACAATGAGCAGTTCTTC
TRBV9	TRBJ2-7	-	-	CASSRLGSSYEQYF	TGTGCCAGCAGCCGACTGGGGAGCTCCTACGAGCAGTACTTC